This entry lists 14 T cell receptor beta chains sequenced from one sample in a study of T cells in Graves' hyperthyroidism and ophthalmopathy. TCR beta CDR3 regions were amplified from RNA transcripts. TCR CDR3 underwent first-round RT-PCR with the HTBI primer set. MiXCR, applied by TCRdb to the multiplex PCR reads, yields one record per CDR3 protein. The table records some 440,000 distinct CDR3 sequences, approximately 14% of them present only once. Specimen: blood. Receptors were obtained from a woman younger than 30 with Graves' hyperthyroidism.

This clonotype was recorded at least ten times. This sequence joins TRBV11-2 and TRBJ2-1; 12 nucleotides match TRBD2. The CDR3 is 15 amino acids. In germline, CDR1 is SGHAT, CDR2 FQNNGV. V was clipped by 5 bases and J by 6 bases; unmatched bases: 5. This chain's CDR3 is CASSLGLAGFNEQFF. CDR3 nucleotides: TGTGCCAGCAGCCTCGGACTAGCGGGATTCAATGAGCAGTTCTTC. Variable domain in full (rest from reference TRBV11-2 and TRBJ2-1): EAGVAQSPRYKIIEKRQSVAFWCNPISGHATLYWYQQILGQGPKLLIQFQNNGVVDDSQLPKDRFSAERLKGVDSTLKIQPAKLEDSAVYLCASSLGLAGFNEQFFGPGTRLTVL.

This rearrangement joins TRBV27 to TRBJ1-1, with TRBD1 matching over 12 bases. This CDR3 has 16 residues. The V gene end was trimmed by 5 bases and the J gene end by 5 bases; junction bases not matched to a gene: 9. Germline lookup yields CDR1 MNHEY and CDR2 SMNVEV (reference sequence). This CDR3 reads CASSVRDRGPGTEAFF. CDR3 in DNA: TGTGCCAGCAGTGTCCGGGACAGGGGGCCAGGTACTGAAGCTTTCTTT.

This chain uses TRBV6-4 with TRBJ2-3, with 10 bases matching TRBD1. J lost 1 base, V lost 6 bases, and 7 bases had no gene match. Germline CDR1 and CDR2: MRHNA and SNTAGT. The CDR3 is made up of 16 amino acids. This CDR3 reads CASSEFGTGGTDTQYF. The CDR3 bases are TGTGCCAGCAGCGAATTTGGGACAGGGGGCACAGATACGCAGTATTTT.

This clonotype has a count of ten or more. V is TRBV3-1 and J is TRBJ2-5, with TRBD2 identical over 7 bases. Unmatched junction bases numbered 7, after V lost 4 bases and J lost 2 bases. The CDR3 length is 15 residues. Germline CDR1 and CDR2: LGHDT and YNNKEL (reference sequence). CDR3: CASSPPGLLQETQYF. In DNA form, the CDR3 reads TGTGCCAGCAGCCCGCCGGGACTATTACAAGAGACCCAGTACTTC.

This clonotype was picked up a small number of times. V is TRBV27 and J is TRBJ1-2; no definite D call. The CDR3 runs 12 residues. Germline assignment: CDR1 MNHEY and CDR2 SMNVEV (reference sequence). Deletions cut 8 bases from V and 3 bases from J, with 10 bases between. CDR3 sequence: CASVGPDYGYTF. The CDR3 DNA is TGTGCCAGCGTTGGACCCGACTATGGCTACACCTTC.

This clonotype occurred many times. The rearrangement joins TRBV6-5 to TRBJ2-7; possible D gene TRBD1, 6 bases. The ends were cut back, 2 bases at V and 3 bases at J, with 14 bases in the middle. There are 15 residues in the CDR3. The germline V gene encodes CDR1 MNHEY and CDR2 SVGAGI. CDR3 coding DNA: TGTGCCAGCAGTTACACTGTTCTAGGGGGCTACGAGCAGTACTTC. It specifies CASSYTVLGGYEQYF.

Many counts were recorded for this clonotype. The chain joins TRBV7-9 to TRBJ2-3, with D possibly matching TRBD2 (5 bases). The CDR3 consists of 16 residues. V lost 5 bases to trimming and J lost 2 bases, with 17 bases between them. Germline V gene data show CDR1 as SEHNR and CDR2 as FQNEAQ (reference sequence). The CDR3 bases are TGTGCCAGCAGCCCTTGGGTGGGAGAGCACACAGATACGCAGTATTTT. Amino acids: CASSPWVGEHTDTQYF.

This clonotype was picked up many times. This CDR3 is CSAARDTQYF. The CDR3 DNA reads TGCAGTGCGGCCAGAGATACGCAGTATTTT. V usage is TRBV20-1 and J usage is TRBJ2-3; D unclear. In germline, CDR1 is DFQATT, CDR2 SNEGSKA (reference sequence). The CDR3 consists of 10 residues. V shed 6 bases and J shed 5 bases, with 6 bases lying between them.

Regarding this clonotype: This may be a read error, as it is one base from a much larger clone. V and J are TRBV6-4 and TRBJ2-5; 7 nucleotides line up with TRBD1. The CDR3 sequence is 16 residues long. J lost 3 bases, V lost 5 bases, and 12 bases had no gene match. Germline V lookup: CDR1 MRHNA, CDR2 SNTAGT. In DNA, the CDR3 is TGTGCCAGCAGTTCCCTGACAGGGTCGGCCGAAGAGACCCAGTACTTC. Residues: CASSSLTGSAEETQYF.

This clonotype was seen repeatedly, ten times or more. As DNA, the CDR3 is TGCAGTGCTAGAGATTCTAGCGGAATTAGCTCCTACAATGAGCAGTTCTTC. It specifies CSARDSSGISSYNEQFF. This chain connects TRBV20-1 to TRBJ2-1, with TRBD2 matching over 7 bases. With V trimmed by 0 bases and J by 0 bases, 8 bases remained unmatched. Germline CDR1 reads DFQATT; CDR2 reads SNEGSKA (reference sequence). The CDR3 totals 17 residues.

As to this clonotype: A much larger clonotype is one base distant, so this may be a read error. This rearrangement joins TRBV3-1 to TRBJ2-5; TRBD2 matches at 8 bases. The germline gives CDR1 LGHDT, CDR2 YNNKEL (reference sequence). The junction had 17 bases not matched to a gene; V was cut back by 10 bases and J by 1 base. The CDR3 consists of 17 residues. This CDR3 reads CATKTRGLDIIQETQYF. The CDR3 DNA follows: TGTGCCACCAAAACGCGGGGACTAGACATAATCCAAGAGACCCAGTACTTC.

This clonotype occurred a few times. The V gene is TRBV29-1, the J gene TRBJ2-3; no reliable D call. Deletions cut 8 bases from V and 6 bases from J, with 21 bases between. CDR1 is SQVTM, CDR2 ANQGSEA, per germline. The CDR3 has 14 residues. In DNA form, the CDR3 reads TGCAGCCAACGATCGTCGAGTAAGTCCGATACGCAGTATTTT. This codes for CSQRSSSKSDTQYF.

This clonotype was seen only a few times. Possible read error: a much larger clone is one base away. This sequence joins TRBV7-9 and TRBJ2-2; perhaps TRBD2 as D (5 bases). CDR1 is SEHNR and CDR2 is FQNEAQ in the germline V gene (reference sequence). The CDR3 is made up of 15 amino acids. CDR3 sequence (DNA): TGTGTCAGCAGCGCAAAAGAGGGGAACACCGGGGAGCTGTTTTTT. Amino acids: CVSSAKEGNTGELFF.

This clonotype was counted only a few times. The chain combines TRBV5-1 with TRBJ1-6; D not resolved. Germline V gene data show CDR1 as SGHRS and CDR2 as YFSETQ. V was pared by 5 bases and J by 8 bases, with 8 bases between. The CDR3 runs 12 residues. The CDR3 sequence is CASRMVDSPLHF. The CDR3, as DNA: TGCGCCAGCAGGATGGTAGATTCACCCCTCCACTTT.